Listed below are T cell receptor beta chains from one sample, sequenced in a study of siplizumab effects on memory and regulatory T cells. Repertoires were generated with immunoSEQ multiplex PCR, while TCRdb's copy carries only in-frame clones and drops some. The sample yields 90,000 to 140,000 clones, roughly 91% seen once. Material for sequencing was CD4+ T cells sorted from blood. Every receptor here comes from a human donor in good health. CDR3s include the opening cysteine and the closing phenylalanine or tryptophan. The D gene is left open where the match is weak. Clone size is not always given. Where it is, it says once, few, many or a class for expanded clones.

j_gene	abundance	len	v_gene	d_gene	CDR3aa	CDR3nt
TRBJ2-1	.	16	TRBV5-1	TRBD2	CASSLGTSGLVGEQFF	TGCGCCAGCAGCTTGGGGACTAGCGGACTAGTTGGTGAGCAGTTCTTC
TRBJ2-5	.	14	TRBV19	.	CASSPGGSSETQYF	TGTGCCAGTAGTCCCGGGGGTTCTTCGGAGACCCAGTACTTC
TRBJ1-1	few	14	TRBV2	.	CASSTWGENTEAFF	TGTGCCAGCAGTACTTGGGGGGAGAACACTGAAGCTTTCTTT
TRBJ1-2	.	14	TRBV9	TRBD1	CASSGDNRGVGYTF	TGTGCCAGCAGCGGAGATAACAGGGGGGTGGGCTACACCTTC
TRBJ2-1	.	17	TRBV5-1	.	CASSLESSGQTYNEQFF	TGCGCCAGCAGCTTGGAGTCTAGCGGACAGACCTACAATGAGCAGTTCTTC
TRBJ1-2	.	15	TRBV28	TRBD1	CASSFAGGLFYGYTF	TGTGCCAGCAGTTTTGCAGGGGGCCTGTTCTATGGCTACACCTTC
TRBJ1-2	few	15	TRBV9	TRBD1	CASSAQLTGEYGYTF	TGTGCCAGCAGCGCCCAGCTGACAGGGGAATATGGCTACACCTTC
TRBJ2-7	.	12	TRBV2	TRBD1	CASKDRVYEQYF	TGTGCCAGCAAGGACAGGGTCTACGAGCAGTACTTC
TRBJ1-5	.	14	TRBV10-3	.	CAIRGDSSNQPQHF	TGTGCCATCAGAGGCGACAGTAGCAATCAGCCCCAGCATTTT
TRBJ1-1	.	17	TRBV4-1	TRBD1	CASTPPAHRGTQTEAFF	TGCGCCAGTACCCCCCCCGCACACAGGGGTACGCAGACTGAAGCTTTCTTT
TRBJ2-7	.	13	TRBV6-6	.	CASSVAGASEQYF	TGTGCCAGCAGTGTCGCAGGAGCGTCCGAGCAGTACTTC
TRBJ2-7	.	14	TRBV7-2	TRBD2	CASSLRSGGYEQYF	TGTGCCAGCAGCTTGAGGTCGGGGGGCTACGAGCAGTACTTC
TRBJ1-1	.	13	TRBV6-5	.	CASSYIWDTEAFF	TGTGCCAGCAGTTACATATGGGACACTGAAGCTTTCTTT
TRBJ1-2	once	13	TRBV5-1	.	CASGGAANYGYTF	TGCGCCAGCGGGGGGGCAGCTAACTATGGCTACACCTTC
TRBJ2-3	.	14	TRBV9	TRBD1	CASSVEQGTDTQYF	TGTGCCAGCAGCGTAGAACAGGGGACAGATACGCAGTATTTT
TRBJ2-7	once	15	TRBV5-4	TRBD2	CASSLETSGRGEQYF	TGTGCCAGCAGCCTTGAGACTAGCGGGAGAGGTGAGCAGTACTTC
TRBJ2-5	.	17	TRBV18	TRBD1	CASSETRGTGGLETQYF	TGTGCCAGCTCGGAAACTAGGGGGACAGGGGGCCTCGAGACCCAGTACTTC
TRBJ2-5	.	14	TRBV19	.	CASKDGGTEETQYF	TGTGCCAGTAAGGATGGCGGGACAGAAGAGACCCAGTACTTC
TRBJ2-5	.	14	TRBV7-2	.	CASSLAGGVETQYF	TGTGCCAGCAGCTTAGCGGGAGGAGTGGAGACCCAGTACTTC
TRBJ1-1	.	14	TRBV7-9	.	CASSLQDRRTEAFF	TGTGCCAGCAGCTTACAGGATCGGAGGACTGAAGCTTTCTTT
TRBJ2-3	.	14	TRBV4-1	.	CASSQASARGTQYF	TGCGCCAGCAGCCAAGCTAGTGCCAGGGGTACGCAGTATTTT
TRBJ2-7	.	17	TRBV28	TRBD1	CASSFPIGTGDPYDQYF	TGTGCCAGCAGTTTCCCTATCGGGACAGGCGATCCCTACGACCAGTACTTC
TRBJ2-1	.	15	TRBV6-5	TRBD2	CASSTPRAGVNEQFF	TGTGCCAGCAGTACCCCCCGAGCGGGGGTTAATGAGCAGTTCTTC
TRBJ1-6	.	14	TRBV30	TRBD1	CALSLDRGFSPLHF	TGTGCCCTTTCCCTGGACAGGGGGTTTTCACCCCTCCACTTT
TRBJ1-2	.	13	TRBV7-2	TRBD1	CASSRQGAQGYTF	TGTGCCAGCAGTCGACAGGGGGCGCAGGGCTACACCTTC
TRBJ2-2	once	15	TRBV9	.	CASSVSPTHTGELFF	TGTGCCAGCAGCGTATCCCCTACTCACACCGGGGAGCTGTTTTTT
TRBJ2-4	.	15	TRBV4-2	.	CASSLDSRHKNIQYF	TGTGCCAGCAGCCTCGACAGTCGTCACAAAAACATTCAGTACTTC
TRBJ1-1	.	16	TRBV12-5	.	CASGLVLGNMNTEAFF	TGTGCTAGTGGTTTGGTTTTAGGGAACATGAACACTGAAGCTTTCTTT
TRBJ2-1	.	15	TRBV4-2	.	CASSQQLQSHNEQFF	TGTGCCAGCAGCCAACAATTGCAGAGTCACAATGAGCAGTTCTTC
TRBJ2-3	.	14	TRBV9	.	CASAKTGGTDTQYF	TGTGCCAGCGCCAAAACCGGGGGCACAGATACGCAGTATTTT
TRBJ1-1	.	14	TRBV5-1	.	CASSEAGSVGRAFF	TGCGCCAGCAGCGAGGCTGGTTCAGTGGGAAGAGCTTTCTTT
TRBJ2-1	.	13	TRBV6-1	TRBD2	CASRTSGGNEQFF	TGTGCCAGCAGGACTAGCGGGGGGAATGAGCAGTTCTTC
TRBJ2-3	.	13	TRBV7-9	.	CASSPGGTDTQYF	TGTGCCAGCAGCCCCGGAGGGACAGATACGCAGTATTTT
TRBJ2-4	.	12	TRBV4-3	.	CASSQVGNIQYF	TGCGCCAGCAGCCAAGTAGGAAACATTCAGTACTTC
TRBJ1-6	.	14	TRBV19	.	CASSRGLSDSPLHF	TGTGCCAGTAGTCGGGGACTATCTGATTCACCCCTCCACTTT
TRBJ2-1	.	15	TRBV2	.	CASRSHGSEGNEQFF	TGTGCCAGCAGAAGCCATGGATCAGAGGGGAATGAGCAGTTCTTC
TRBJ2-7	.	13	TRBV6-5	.	CASRSSGDYEQYF	TGTGCCAGCAGGTCATCGGGCGACTACGAGCAGTACTTC
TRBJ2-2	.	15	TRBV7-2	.	CASSFGKALTGELFF	TGTGCCAGCAGCTTCGGGAAGGCCCTCACCGGGGAGCTGTTTTTT
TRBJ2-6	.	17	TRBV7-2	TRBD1	CASNPTGIPSGANVLTF	TGTGCCAGCAACCCGACAGGGATACCATCTGGGGCCAACGTCCTGACTTTC
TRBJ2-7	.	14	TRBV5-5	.	CASSSNWVGYEQYF	TGTGCCAGCAGCTCGAACTGGGTTGGGTACGAGCAGTACTTC
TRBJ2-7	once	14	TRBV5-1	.	CASSLVGGQYEQYF	TGCGCCAGCAGCTTGGTGGGCGGGCAATACGAGCAGTACTTC
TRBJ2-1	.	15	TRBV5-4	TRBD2	CASSLDSGRYNEQFF	TGTGCCAGCAGCTTGGATAGCGGGAGATACAATGAGCAGTTCTTC
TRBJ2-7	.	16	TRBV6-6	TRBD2	CASSYPTSGRPNEQYF	TGTGCCAGCAGTTATCCGACTAGCGGGAGACCCAACGAGCAGTACTTC
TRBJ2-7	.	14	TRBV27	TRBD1	CASSVGQTAYEQYF	TGTGCCAGCAGTGTGGGACAGACAGCCTACGAGCAGTACTTC